These 5 T cell receptor beta chains came from one sample sequenced in a study of beta chain features in type 1 diabetes. Study-wide findings and caveats: Among all four CD4+ subsets, Type 1 diabetes patients had TCRB CDR3s that were moderately but significantly shorter.

No antigen has been identified for these receptors. The isolated RNA, all of it, was reverse transcribed, so expressed TCRB transcripts were what got sequenced. Assay: immunoSEQ multiplex PCR; the TCRdb copy retains only in-frame clones and omits some. The sample records 50,000 to 55,000 clones, about 60% being singletons. The sample consisted of stem cell memory CD4+ T cells from blood. The source is a woman in her 30s with type 1 diabetes.

This clone showed up just once. This chain uses TRBV7-2 with TRBJ1-2; 10 nucleotides agree with TRBD1. Trimming cost V 6 bases and J 4 bases; bases outside gene matches: 8. The CDR3 contains 15 residues. Looked up from germline, CDR1 is SGHTA and CDR2 is FQGNSA. CDR3 loop: CASSPDRGRLYGYTF. The CDR3 DNA is TGTGCCAGCAGTCCTGACAGGGGGCGGCTCTATGGCTACACCTTC.

This chain connects TRBV19 to TRBJ1-2; D is unclear. CDR1 is LNHDA and CDR2 is SQIVND in the germline V gene (reference sequence). V lost 3 bases, J lost 6 bases, and 17 bases lay in between. CDR3 length equals 15 residues. The CDR3 protein is CASSIRTGEGNGYTF. CDR3 in DNA: TGTGCCAGTAGTATCCGAACCGGGGAAGGGAATGGCTACACCTTC.

This clone occurred a few times. The rearrangement joins TRBV5-1 to TRBJ2-3; TRBD1 might be the D (6 bases). V was shortened by 3 bases and J by 3 bases, with 8 bases between the two germline ends. The germline V gene encodes CDR1 SGHRS and CDR2 YFSETQ. The CDR3 totals 13 residues. CDR3 sequence (DNA): TGCGCCAGCAGCTCCACAGGGACAGATACGCAGTATTTT. Protein product: CASSSTGTDTQYF.

This clone was seen just once. The rearrangement joins TRBV16 to TRBJ1-2, with a tentative D call TRBD1 (5 bases). V was cut by 0 bases and J by 7 bases, with 12 bases left in between. Germline V lookup: CDR1 KGHSY, CDR2 FQNENV. This CDR3 spans 14 amino acids. The CDR3 coding sequence is TGTGCCAGCAGCCAATCCCGGGACTCTGGTGGCTACACCTTC. This sequence encodes CASSQSRDSGGYTF.

CDR3 nucleotides: TGTGCCAGCTCACCGGGCAGGGGGTATTACAATGAGCAGTTCTTC. Encoded protein: CASSPGRGYYNEQFF. The chain couples TRBV18 to TRBJ2-1; 7 bases align to TRBD1. Germline loops: CDR1 KGHSH, CDR2 LQKENI. Trimming took 3 bases from V and 4 from J; bases not matched to a gene: 6. CDR3 length: 15 residues.